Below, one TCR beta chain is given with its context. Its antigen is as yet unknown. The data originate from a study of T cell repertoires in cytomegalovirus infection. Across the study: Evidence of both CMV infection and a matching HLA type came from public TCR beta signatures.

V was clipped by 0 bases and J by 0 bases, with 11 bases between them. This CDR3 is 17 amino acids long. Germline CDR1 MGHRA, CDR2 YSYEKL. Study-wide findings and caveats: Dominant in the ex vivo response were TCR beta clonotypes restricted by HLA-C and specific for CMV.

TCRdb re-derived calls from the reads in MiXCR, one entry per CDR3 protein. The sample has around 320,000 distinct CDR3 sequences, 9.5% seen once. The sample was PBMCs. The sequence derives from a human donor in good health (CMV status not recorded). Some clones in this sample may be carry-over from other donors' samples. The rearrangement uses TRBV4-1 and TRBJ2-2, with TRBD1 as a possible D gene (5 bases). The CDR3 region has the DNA TGCGCCAGCAGCCAAGACGGGCCAGGGTCGAACACCGGGGAGCTGTTTTTT. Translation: CASSQDGPGSNTGELFF.